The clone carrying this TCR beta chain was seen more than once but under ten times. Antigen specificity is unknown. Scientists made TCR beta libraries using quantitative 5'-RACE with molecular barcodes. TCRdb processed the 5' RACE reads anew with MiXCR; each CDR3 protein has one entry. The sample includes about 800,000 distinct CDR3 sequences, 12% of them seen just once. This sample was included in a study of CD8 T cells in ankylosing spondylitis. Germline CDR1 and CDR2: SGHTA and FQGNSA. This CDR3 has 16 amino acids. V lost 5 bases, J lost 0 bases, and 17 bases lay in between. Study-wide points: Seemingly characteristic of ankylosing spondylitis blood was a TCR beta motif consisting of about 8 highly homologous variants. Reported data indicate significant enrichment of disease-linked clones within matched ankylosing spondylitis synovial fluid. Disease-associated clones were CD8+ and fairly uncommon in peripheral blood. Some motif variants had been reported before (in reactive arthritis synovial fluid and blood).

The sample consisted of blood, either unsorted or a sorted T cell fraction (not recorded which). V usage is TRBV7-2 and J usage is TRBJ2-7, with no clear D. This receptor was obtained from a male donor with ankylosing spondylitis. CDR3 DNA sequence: TGTGCCAGCAGCCACGGTGGCAGGACGAGCTCCTACGAGCAGTACTTC. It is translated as CASSHGGRTSSYEQYF.